Shown below are 20 T cell receptor beta chains from a single sample sequenced in a study of blood T cell repertoires in COVID-19. Sequencing used immunoSEQ multiplex PCR; TCRdb keeps in-frame clones, though not all of them. The sample gives about 120,000 clones, around 89% of which show up once; about a tenth is in the top ten. The sequencing sample was made of peripheral blood. The receptors shown here come from a man over 45 with acute or convalescent COVID-19.

The genes are TRBV27 and TRBJ1-1, with TRBD1 matching over 7 bases. V dropped 4 bases and J dropped 1; count of bases not matched to a gene: 9. The CDR3 is 16 amino acids. In germline, CDR1 is MNHEY, CDR2 SMNVEV (reference sequence). The CDR3 here is CASSSKGARGNTEAFF. The CDR3 nucleotides are TGTGCCAGCAGTTCGAAGGGGGCGAGGGGGAACACTGAAGCTTTCTTT.

The V call is TRBV29-1, the J call TRBJ2-1, with TRBD2 as a possible D gene (7 bases). V lost 4 bases, J lost 4 bases, and 20 bases lay in between. The CDR3 contains 16 residues. CDR1 is SQVTM and CDR2 is ANQGSEA in the germline V gene. The DNA for the CDR3 is TGCAGCGTTGTTTCTGGTTGGGCGGGGGCATACAATGAGCAGTTCTTC. Translation gives CSVVSGWAGAYNEQFF.

This chain links TRBV18 with TRBJ1-6, with D possibly matching TRBD1 (5 bases). Germline V gene lookup returns CDR1 KGHSH and CDR2 LQKENI. Trimming cost V 9 bases and J 6 bases, with 12 bases left between them. The CDR3 runs to 13 residues. The CDR3 region is CASFRDPNSPLHF. CDR3 DNA: TGTGCCAGTTTCAGGGATCCTAATTCACCCCTCCACTTT.

The V and J genes are TRBV2 and TRBJ1-2; no firm D call. The CDR3 runs to 13 residues. Per the germline V gene, CDR1 is SNHLY and CDR2 is FYNNEI. V shed 4 bases and J shed 4 bases, with 10 bases lying between them. This chain's CDR3 is CASSGADLYGYTF. In nucleotides, the CDR3 is TGTGCCAGCAGTGGGGCAGACCTCTATGGCTACACCTTC.

The chain carries TRBV5-1 and TRBJ1-2; D is unresolved. Germline V gene data show CDR1 as SGHRS and CDR2 as YFSETQ. V was cut by 3 bases and J by 1 base, with 16 bases left in between. The CDR3 is 16 amino acids. The CDR3 DNA sequence: TGCGCCAGCAGCTCAGCTGACGGAGCTCTTAACTATGGCTACACCTTC. Amino acid sequence: CASSSADGALNYGYTF.

The V gene is TRBV20-1, the J gene TRBJ1-5; D perhaps matches TRBD1 (6 bases). This CDR3 is 14 amino acids long. Trimming took 3 bases from V and 2 from J, leaving 11 bases between them. The V gene's germline CDR1 is DFQATT and CDR2 SNEGSKA (reference sequence). CDR3 protein: CSASKGQRNQPQHF. DNA for the CDR3: TGCAGTGCTAGTAAAGGACAGCGCAATCAGCCCCAGCATTTT.

The CDR3 reads CASSLARRPTGGNSPLHF. The CDR3 nucleotides are TGTGCCAGCAGCTTGGCCAGAAGGCCGACAGGGGGGAATTCACCCCTCCACTTT. The chain links TRBV5-6 to TRBJ1-6, with TRBD1 matching 9 bases. V gave up 0 bases and J gave up 7 bases; unmatched junction bases: 11. The CDR3 runs to 18 residues. Germline V lookup: CDR1 SGHDT, CDR2 YYEEEE.

This clone occurred once. The chain is built from TRBV27 and TRBJ2-1, with 8 bases that match TRBD2. The CDR3 has 18 residues. V was clipped by 1 base and J by 10 bases; unmatched bases: 18. Germline CDR1 MNHEY, CDR2 SMNVEV (reference sequence). The CDR3 is CASSLYGFRSSGPSEQFF. CDR3 bases: TGTGCCAGCAGTTTATATGGGTTTAGGTCTAGCGGGCCCAGCGAGCAGTTCTTC.

This rearrangement joins TRBV21-1 to TRBJ1-2; TRBD1 was called by the table and not checked on the DNA. TRBV21-1 is an annotated pseudogene. The CDR3 totals 15 residues. The CDR3 loop reads CASRRDREFNYGYTF. DNA for the CDR3: TGTGCCAGCAGGAGGGACAGGGAATTCAACTATGGCTACACCTTC.

This chain uses TRBV5-1 with TRBJ1-2, with unresolved D. V lost 0 bases to trimming and J lost 8 bases, with 8 bases between them. Germline values: CDR1 SGHRS, CDR2 YFSETQ. CDR3 size: 12 residues. The DNA of the CDR3 is TGCGCCAGCAGCTTGGTGGGCCAGGGCTACACCTTC. Its protein product is CASSLVGQGYTF.

The chain employs TRBV3-1 (or the pseudogene TRBV3-2) and TRBJ1-1; D ambiguous. From germline, CDR1 is LGHDT and CDR2 YNNKEL (reference sequence). The CDR3 is made up of 13 amino acids. The V end lost 4 bases, the J end lost 0 bases, and 6 bases lay between the germline ends. This chain's CDR3 is CASSPTLNTEAFF. The CDR3 DNA is TGTGCCAGCAGCCCCACATTGAACACTGAAGCTTTCTTT.

This sequence joins TRBV5-1 and TRBJ1-4; D unclear. The germline V gene encodes CDR1 SGHRS and CDR2 YFSETQ. V was shortened by 0 bases and J by 4 bases, with 7 bases between the two germline ends. This CDR3 comprises 14 residues. CDR3 amino acids: CASSLDSFNEKLFF. The CDR3 DNA reads as TGCGCCAGCAGCTTGGACAGCTTTAATGAAAAACTGTTTTTT.

The rearrangement joins TRBV29-1 to TRBJ1-1; D unresolved. V lost 2 bases to trimming and J lost 2 bases, with 9 bases between them. CDR3 length equals 13 residues. The germline V gene has CDR1 SQVTM and CDR2 ANQGSEA. CDR3: CSVERQANTEAFF. CDR3 sequence (DNA): TGCAGCGTTGAACGGCAGGCAAACACTGAAGCTTTCTTT.

The chain carries TRBV2 and TRBJ1-1, with D unclear. V was trimmed by 2 bases and J by 2 bases, leaving 12 bases between them. This CDR3 spans 15 amino acids. In germline, CDR1 is SNHLY, CDR2 FYNNEI. CDR3 sequence: CASSERSGRNTEAFF. The CDR3 DNA reads TGTGCCAGCAGTGAAAGGTCAGGCCGTAACACTGAAGCTTTCTTT.

V and J are TRBV5-1 and TRBJ1-1; D uncertain. The germline V gene has CDR1 SGHRS and CDR2 YFSETQ. The CDR3 contains 13 residues. V was pared by 1 base and J by 3 bases, with 7 bases between. The CDR3 is CASSLTSYTEAFF. The CDR3 DNA sequence: TGCGCCAGCAGCTTGACAAGTTACACTGAAGCTTTCTTT.

V is TRBV5-4 and J is TRBJ2-5, with 7 bases that match TRBD2. Looked up from germline, CDR1 is SGHNT and CDR2 is YYREEE (reference sequence). The CDR3 runs 13 residues. Unmatched junction bases numbered 5, after V lost 4 bases and J lost 5 bases. CDR3 bases: TGTGCCAGCAGCAGGGAGGGTGGGGAGACCCAGTACTTC. It translates to CASSREGGETQYF.

The chain has TRBV5-8 and TRBJ1-1; D gene unclear. Trimming stripped 4 bases from V and 6 bases from J, with 19 bases between. This CDR3 spans 15 amino acids. Per the germline V gene, CDR1 is SGHTS and CDR2 is YDEGEE. CDR3 protein: CASSLLSSRHAEAFF. The CDR3 DNA follows: TGTGCCAGCAGCCTCCTGTCGTCGAGACACGCTGAAGCTTTCTTT.

The J gene is TRBJ2-3, the V gene TRBV20-1; 10 nucleotides line up with TRBD2. Germline values: CDR1 DFQATT, CDR2 SNEGSKA (reference sequence). This CDR3 contains 15 residues. V was pared by 3 bases and J by 11 bases, with 14 bases of the junction left unmatched. CDR3 loop: CSASRSGGGSNWQYF. CDR3 sequence (DNA): TGCAGTGCTAGTCGGAGCGGGGGGGGCAGTAATTGGCAGTATTTT.

The table lists this clone with a count of one. CDR3: CASSLGRPGPYGYTF. Here the CDR3 DNA reads TGTGCCAGCAGTTTAGGCCGCCCGGGTCCCTATGGCTACACCTTC. The rearrangement uses TRBV28 and TRBJ1-2; the D is unclear. Trimming removed 2 bases from V and 4 bases from J, with 14 bases in between. In germline, CDR1 is MDHEN, CDR2 SYDVKM. The CDR3 extends over 15 amino acids.

The V gene is TRBV25-1, the J gene TRBJ1-1; the D gene is possibly TRBD1 (5 bases). Germline CDR1 and CDR2: MGHDK and SYGVNS. This CDR3 spans 14 amino acids. V dropped 5 bases and J dropped 2 bases, with 12 bases sitting between them. The DNA of the CDR3 is TGTGCCAGCAGTTCCCAGCAGGGTAACACTGAAGCTTTCTTT. This sequence encodes CASSSQQGNTEAFF.